This T cell receptor beta chain derives from a study of blood T cells in healthy people across ages. Primed by a sample-barcoded 5' primer and a J-beta primer mix, a second PCR proceeded for about 6 to 12 cycles. TCRdb reprocessed the 5' RACE reads via MiXCR and lists one record per CDR3 protein. The data show roughly 640,000 distinct CDR3 sequences, roughly 30% seen once. CDR3 size: 16 residues. In germline, CDR1 is SEHNR, CDR2 FQNEAQ (reference sequence). V shed 5 bases, J shed 7 bases, and the junction held 14 bases outside the gene matches. Source material: blood. V usage is TRBV7-9 and J usage is TRBJ2-1; TRBD2 matches 7 bases. The receptor was isolated from a woman older than 75 in good health. The CDR3 DNA reads as TGTGCCAGCAGCGGGGGGGTAGGCGGGAGTGAGAATGAGCAGTTCTTC. Protein product: CASSGGVGGSENEQFF.